Shown below are 5 T cell receptor beta chains from a single sample sequenced in a study of T cells in Graves' hyperthyroidism and ophthalmopathy. TCR beta CDR3 region amplification was performed from RNA transcripts. The TCR CDR3 first-round RT-PCR relied on the HTBI primer set. Each CDR3 protein gets one entry after TCRdb re-called the multiplex PCR reads with MiXCR. The sample carries about 840,000 distinct CDR3 sequences, roughly 40% recorded once. Sequenced input: blood. These receptors all come from a man in his late teens or twenties with Graves' hyperthyroidism.

This clonotype has more than one count but fewer than ten. The CDR3 loop reads CASSQTTQNTGELFF. The CDR3, as DNA: TGCGCCAGCAGCCAAACAACCCAGAACACCGGGGAGCTGTTTTTT. The chain has TRBV5-1 and TRBJ2-2; D is uncertain. CDR3 length: 15 residues. Germline V lookup: CDR1 SGHRS, CDR2 YFSETQ. The V end lost 4 bases, the J end lost 1 base, and 11 bases lay between the germline ends. Full variable domain (outside the CDR3, taken from reference TRBV5-1 and TRBJ2-2): KAGVTQTPRYLIKTRGQQVTLSCSPISGHRSVSWYQQTPGQGLQFLFEYFSETQRNKGNFPGRFSGRQFSNSRSEMNVSTLELGDSALYLCASSQTTQNTGELFFGEGSRLTVL.

This clonotype was seen a few times. The gene calls are TRBV5-1 and TRBJ1-1, with 7 positions matching TRBD1. The CDR3 totals 17 residues. Germline loops: CDR1 SGHRS, CDR2 YFSETQ. V shed 0 bases, J shed 3 bases, and the junction held 11 bases outside the gene matches. This CDR3 is CASSLGQGTGSDTEAFF. The CDR3 region has the DNA TGCGCCAGCAGCTTGGGACAGGGAACGGGGTCGGACACTGAAGCTTTCTTT.

This clonotype came up a few times. This chain uses TRBV4-1 with TRBJ1-2; the D gene is possibly TRBD1 (5 bases). With 1 base removed from V and 7 bases from J, the gap between germline ends came to 16 bases. The CDR3 spans 15 residues. The germline CDR1 and CDR2 sequences are MGHRA and YSYEKL. CDR3 region: CASSQVTRGDRGYTF. CDR3 nucleotide sequence: TGCGCCAGCAGCCAAGTCACCCGGGGGGATCGTGGCTACACCTTC.

Ten or more counts support this clonotype. The chain employs TRBV10-3 and TRBJ2-7; D not certain. Germline-derived CDR1 and CDR2 are ENHRY and SYGVKD. V was trimmed by 6 bases and J by 2 bases, leaving 11 bases between them. CDR3 length: 13 amino acids. CDR3 loop: CAIRQGETYEQYF. Here the CDR3 DNA reads TGTGCCATCAGGCAAGGAGAGACCTACGAGCAGTACTTC.

As to this clonotype: Just one base apart from a much larger clone, this may be a read error. Without the conserved terminal phenylalanine or tryptophan, this CDR3 likely stems from a read error. V and J are TRBV7-3 and TRBJ2-5; the D gene is possibly TRBD1 (5 bases). The V end was cut by 2 bases, the J end by 3 bases, with 10 bases between. Germline loops: CDR1 SGHTA, CDR2 FQGTGA. The CDR3 totals 14 residues. CDR3 sequence: CASSLHGAEETQYL. CDR3 nucleotides: TGTGCCAGCAGCTTACATGGGGCTGAAGAGACCCAGTACTTA.